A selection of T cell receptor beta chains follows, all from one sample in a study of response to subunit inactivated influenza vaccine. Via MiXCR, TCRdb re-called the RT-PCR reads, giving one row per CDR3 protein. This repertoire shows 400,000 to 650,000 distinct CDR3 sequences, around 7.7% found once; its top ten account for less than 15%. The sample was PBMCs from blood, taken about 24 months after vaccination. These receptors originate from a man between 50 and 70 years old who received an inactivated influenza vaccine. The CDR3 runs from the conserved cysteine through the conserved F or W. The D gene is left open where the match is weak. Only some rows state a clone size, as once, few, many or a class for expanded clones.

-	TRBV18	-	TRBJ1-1	TGTGCCAGCTCACCAAACGGGGCAGGGACGAACACTGAAGCTTTCTTT	CASSPNGAGTNTEAFF
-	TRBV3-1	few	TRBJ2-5	TGTGCCAGCACCGGAGTTGGAGAGACCCAGTACTTC	CASTGVGETQYF
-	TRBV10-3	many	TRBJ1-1	TGTGCCACCCGCGTAGGTGGGGTGGGTGAAGCTTTCTTT	CATRVGGVGEAFF
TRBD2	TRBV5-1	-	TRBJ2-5	TGCGCCAGCTTCGTCGCTAGCGGTCAAGAGACCCAGTACTTC	CASFVASGQETQYF
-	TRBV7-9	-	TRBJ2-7	TGTGCCAGCAGCCCGGCGTCCAACTCCTACGAGCAGTACTTC	CASSPASNSYEQYF
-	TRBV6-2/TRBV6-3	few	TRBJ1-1	TGTGCCAGCAGATACGGGACCAGCACTGAAGCTTTCTTT	CASRYGTSTEAFF
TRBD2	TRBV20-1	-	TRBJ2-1	TGCAGTGCTAGAACGCCGGGACTAGCGGGAGGAAGGTCCTACAATGAGCAGTTCTTC	CSARTPGLAGGRSYNEQFF
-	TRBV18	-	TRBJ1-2	TGTGCCAGCTCACCAATAGGGGCCAGCAATGGCTACACCTTC	CASSPIGASNGYTF
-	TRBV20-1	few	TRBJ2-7	TGCAGTGCTAGGAAGGATGCCACCTCCTACGAGCAGTACTTC	CSARKDATSYEQYF
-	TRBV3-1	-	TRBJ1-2	TGTGCCAGCAGCCAATCGGCGGCACAGTTCTATGGCTACACCTTC	CASSQSAAQFYGYTF
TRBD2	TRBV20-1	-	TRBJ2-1	TGCAGTGCAGACGGACGACTAGCGGGAGTTGATAATGAGCAGTTCTTC	CSADGRLAGVDNEQFF
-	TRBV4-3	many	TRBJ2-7	TGCGCCAGCAGCCAGGGGGGCAGGACGGGCGAGCAGTACTTC	CASSQGGRTGEQYF
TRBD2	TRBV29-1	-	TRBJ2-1	TGCAGCGTTGGGATAGCGGGGGGGCCTACGTTCTTC	CSVGIAGGPTFF
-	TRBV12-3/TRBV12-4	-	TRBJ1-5	TGTGCCAGCAGTTTAAGGGAGGGGCCTAATCAGCCCCAGCATTTT	CASSLREGPNQPQHF
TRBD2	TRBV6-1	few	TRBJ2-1	TGTGCCAGCACGGGACTAGCGGGAGTTGGCGAGCAGTTCTTC	CASTGLAGVGEQFF
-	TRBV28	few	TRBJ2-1	TGTGCCAGCAAAGGCGGGGATCGTAATGAGCAGTTCTTC	CASKGGDRNEQFF
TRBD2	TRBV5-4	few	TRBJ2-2	TGTGCCAGCAGGAGGTGGGGGGGCACCGGGGAGCTGTTTTTT	CASRRWGGTGELFF
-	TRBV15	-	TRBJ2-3	TGTGCCACCAGCAGAGATAACAGGGCGGCAGATACGCAGTATTTT	CATSRDNRAADTQYF
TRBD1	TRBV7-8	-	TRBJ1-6	TGTGCCAGCAGCTTACCGACAGGGGGCCGTAATTCACCCCTCCACTTT	CASSLPTGGRNSPLHF
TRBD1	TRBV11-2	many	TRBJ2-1	TGTGCCAGCAGCCGGAGCCGGGACAGGGTCTACAATGAGCAGTTCTTC	CASSRSRDRVYNEQFF
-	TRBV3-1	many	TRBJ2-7	TGTGCCAGCAGCCAATCTGGGAACGAGCAGTACTTC	CASSQSGNEQYF
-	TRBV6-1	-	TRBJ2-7	TGTGCCAGCAGCCGTACTAGGAATCGTGGCTACGAGCAGTACTTC	CASSRTRNRGYEQYF
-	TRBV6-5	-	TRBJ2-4	TGTGCCAGCAGCCGCCGAAACATTCAGTACTTC	CASSRRNIQYF
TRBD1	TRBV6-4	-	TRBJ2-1	TGTGCCAGCAGTGCGTCCGGGACAGGGGGCGAGGAGCAGTTCTTC	CASSASGTGGEEQFF
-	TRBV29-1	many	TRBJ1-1	TGCAGCGTCATGGACACTGAAGCTTTCTTT	CSVMDTEAFF
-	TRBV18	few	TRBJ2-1	TGTGCCAGCTCACCACAGGGGTGGGATGAGCAGTTCTTC	CASSPQGWDEQFF
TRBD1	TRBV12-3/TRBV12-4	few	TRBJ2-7	TGTGCCAGCAGAACGTACAGGGGGACCCCCCCGTACGAGCAGTACTTC	CASRTYRGTPPYEQYF
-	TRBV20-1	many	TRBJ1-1	TGCAGTGCTAGACAGGGGAACACTGAAGCTTTCTTT	CSARQGNTEAFF
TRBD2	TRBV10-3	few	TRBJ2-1	TGTGCCATCAGTGAGTCGACTAGCCGGGGCAATGAGCAGTTCTTC	CAISESTSRGNEQFF
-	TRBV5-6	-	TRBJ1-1	TGTGCCAGCAGCTCGGGGGGCAGCCTGGACACTGAAGCTTTCTTT	CASSSGGSLDTEAFF
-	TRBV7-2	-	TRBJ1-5	TGTGCCAGCAGCCCGAGGTGGGGGAGCAATCAGCCCCAGCATTTT	CASSPRWGSNQPQHF
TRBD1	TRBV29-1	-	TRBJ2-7	TGCAGCGTTGGAACAGGGGGCGAGCAGTACTTC	CSVGTGGEQYF
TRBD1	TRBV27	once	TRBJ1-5	TGTGCCAGCAGCCCGCTCGCCGGGACAGGGGTCAATCAGCCCCAGCATTTT	CASSPLAGTGVNQPQHF
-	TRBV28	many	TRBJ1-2	TGTGCCAGCATCGGCCTAAACTATGGCTACACCTTC	CASIGLNYGYTF
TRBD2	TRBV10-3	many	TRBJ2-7	TGTGCCATCAGTGTCGTAGCGGGAGGGGTCTACGAGCAGTACTTC	CAISVVAGGVYEQYF
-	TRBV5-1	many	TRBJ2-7	TGCGCCAGCAGCTTTGGAGGGCAGTCCTACGAGCAGTACTTC	CASSFGGQSYEQYF
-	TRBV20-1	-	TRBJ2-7	TGCAGTGCTGTGGGGGGCGGTAACTCCTACGAGCAGTACTTC	CSAVGGGNSYEQYF
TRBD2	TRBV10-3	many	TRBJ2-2	TGTGCCATCAGGGGGGGACTAGCGAACACCGGGGAGCTGTTTTTT	CAIRGGLANTGELFF
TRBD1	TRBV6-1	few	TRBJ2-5	TGTGCCAGCAGTCCCGGACAGGGTTGGGAGACCCAGTACTTC	CASSPGQGWETQYF
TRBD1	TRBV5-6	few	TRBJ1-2	TGTGCCAGCAGCCCTGGCGGGACAGCCTATGGCCACACCTTC	CASSPGGTAYGHTF
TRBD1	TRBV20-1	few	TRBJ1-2	TGCAGTGCTGCCCAGGGGGAGGACTGCACCTTC	CSAAQGEDCTF
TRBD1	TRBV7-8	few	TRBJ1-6	TGTGCCAGCAGCTTAGGGACAGGGGGTTCACCCCTCCACTTT	CASSLGTGGSPLHF
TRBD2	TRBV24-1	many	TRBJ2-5	TGTGCCACCAGTGATTCGACTAGCGGGAGTTGGAGTGGTCAAGAGACCCAGTACTTC	CATSDSTSGSWSGQETQYF
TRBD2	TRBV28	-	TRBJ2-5	TGTGCCAGCAGTGTCCGGACTAGCGGCCAAGAGACCCAGTACTTC	CASSVRTSGQETQYF
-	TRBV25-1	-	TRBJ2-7	TGTGCCAGCAGACACCGGGACTCCATTTTCGAGCAGTACTTC	CASRHRDSIFEQYF
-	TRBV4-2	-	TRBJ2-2	TGTGCCAGCAGCCAAGATCAGGGCGGGGAGCTGTTTTTT	CASSQDQGGELFF
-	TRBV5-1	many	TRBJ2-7	TGCGCCAGCAGCTTGGGGGACCAATCCTACGAGCAGTACTTC	CASSLGDQSYEQYF
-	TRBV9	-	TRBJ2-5	TGTGCCAGCAGCGCTATGACCACGACAGAGACCCAGTACTTC	CASSAMTTTETQYF
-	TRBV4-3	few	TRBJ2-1	TGCGCCAGCAGCCAAGAAAAGAGGGGTTTGTACAATGAGCAGTTCTTC	CASSQEKRGLYNEQFF
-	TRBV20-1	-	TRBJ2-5	TGCAGTGCTAGAGATGGCGGTACCCAGTACTTC	CSARDGGTQYF
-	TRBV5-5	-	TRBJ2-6	TGTGCCAGCAGCCTCCAAACAGGCAACTCTGGGGCCAACGTCCTGACTTTC	CASSLQTGNSGANVLTF
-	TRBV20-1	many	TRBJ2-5	TGCAGTGCTACCCAGGAGACCCAGTACTTC	CSATQETQYF
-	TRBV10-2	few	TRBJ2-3	TGCGCCAGCAGCGCCTATGGGACAGATACGCAGTATTTT	CASSAYGTDTQYF
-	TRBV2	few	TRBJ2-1	TGTGCCAGCAGTGAGACCCACACCTACAATGAGCAGTTCTTC	CASSETHTYNEQFF